These 20 T cell receptor beta chains were sequenced from one sample in a study of T cells in Graves' hyperthyroidism and ophthalmopathy. There were TCR beta CDR3 regions amplified from RNA transcripts. HTBI primers were the set used in a first-round RT-PCR of the TCR CDR3. TCRdb analysed the multiplex PCR reads with MiXCR anew, one entry per CDR3 protein. The sample has some 720,000 distinct CDR3 sequences, 16% seen once. Source material: blood. These receptors were taken from a man younger than 35 with Graves' hyperthyroidism.

In its sample, this clonotype was seen a few times. Relative to the germline gene, one junction end is altered; a read error may explain this. The rearrangement uses TRBV28 and TRBJ2-2, with D perhaps TRBD1 or TRBD2 (7 bases each). CDR1 is MDHEN, CDR2 SYDVKM, per germline. The CDR3 length is 16 residues. As DNA, the CDR3 is TGTGCCAGCAGTCTCGGGGGAGGGGGCTACACCGAGGAGCTGTTTTTT. This sequence encodes CASSLGGGGYTEELFF.

This clonotype has a handful of counts. The rearrangement uses TRBV28 and TRBJ1-5; D gene unclear. V was clipped by 2 bases and J by 9 bases, with 14 bases between them. CDR1 MDHEN and CDR2 SYDVKM come from the germline V gene. The CDR3 is made up of 14 amino acids. CDR3 residues: CASSLMGRRRPQHF. The CDR3 nucleotides read TGTGCCAGCAGTTTAATGGGCCGCCGGCGGCCCCAGCATTTT.

This clonotype showed up many times. The chain uses TRBV6-1 and TRBJ1-5; no reliable D call. The ends were cut back, 3 bases at V and 1 base at J, with 7 bases in the middle. Germline CDR1 is MNHNS and CDR2 is SASEGT. The length of the CDR3 is 14 residues. The CDR3 nucleotides are TGTGCCAGCAGTGACATGGGAAGCAATCAGCCCCAGCATTTT. Protein sequence: CASSDMGSNQPQHF.

Comments on this clonotype: An end of the junction does not agree with germline; a read error may underlie this. The chain couples TRBV7-9 to TRBJ2-1, with 9 bases identical to TRBD2. The V gene's germline CDR1 is SEHNR and CDR2 FQNEAQ (reference sequence). This CDR3 contains 17 residues. CDR3 coding DNA: TGTGCCAGCAGCTTCCCTCTAGCGGGAAGCTCCTGCAATGAGCAGTTCTTC. Translation gives CASSFPLAGSSCNEQFF.

The chain couples TRBV25-1 to TRBJ1-6, with a possible D match to TRBD1 (5 bases). Between the trimmed V and J ends, which lost 4 bases and 7 bases, there was a span of 17 bases. This CDR3 is built from 16 residues. In germline, CDR1 is MGHDK, CDR2 SYGVNS. The CDR3 loop is CASSGKEGSPNSPLHF. The CDR3 region has the DNA TGTGCCAGCAGTGGGAAGGAGGGGAGCCCGAATTCACCCCTCCACTTT.

V usage is TRBV7-2 and J usage is TRBJ2-6, with 7 bases identical to TRBD1. This CDR3 is built from 18 residues. J gave up 3 bases and V 2 bases, and 10 bases lay outside the gene matches. Germline V gives CDR1 SGHTA, CDR2 FQGNSA. CDR3 in amino acids: CASSLLGQVTSGANVLTF. Here the CDR3 DNA reads TGTGCCAGCAGCTTACTAGGACAGGTTACTAGTGGGGCCAACGTCCTGACTTTC.

This chain links TRBV19 with TRBJ2-4; 10 nucleotides agree with TRBD1. Germline-derived CDR1 and CDR2 are LNHDA and SQIVND (reference sequence). Trimming took 4 bases from V and 4 from J; bases not matched to a gene: 4. This CDR3 has 15 amino acids. The CDR3 bases are TGTGCCAGTAGTAAGAGGGGACAGGGGAAAAACATTCAGTACTTC. It encodes CASSKRGQGKNIQYF. The complete variable domain, with remaining parts taken from reference TRBV19 and TRBJ2-4, reads DGGITQSPKYLFRKEGQNVTLSCEQNLNHDAMYWYRQDPGQGLRLIYYSQIVNDFQKGDIAEGYSVSREKKESFPLTVTSAQKNPTAFYLCASSKRGQGKNIQYFGAGTRLSVL.

This clonotype was counted a few times. CDR3 in DNA: TGCAGTGCTAGAAGGGACAACACTGAAGCTTTCTTT. Residues: CSARRDNTEAFF. The V call is TRBV20-1, the J call TRBJ1-1; possible D gene TRBD1, 5 bases. The V and J ends lost 2 bases and 2 bases respectively, with 6 bases between them. The CDR3 consists of 12 residues. Germline V gene lookup returns CDR1 DFQATT and CDR2 SNEGSKA (reference sequence).

This clonotype was counted between two and nine times. This chain links TRBV6-5 with TRBJ2-5, with 8 bases that match TRBD2. The CDR3 is made up of 15 amino acids. The trim removed 3 bases at V and 1 base at J, leaving 4 bases unmatched. The germline CDR1 and CDR2 sequences are MNHEY and SVGAGI. CDR3 sequence: CASSYAGGLQETQYF. CDR3 DNA sequence: TGTGCCAGCAGTTATGCGGGAGGACTCCAAGAGACCCAGTACTTC.

This clonotype has just a few counts. The gene calls are TRBV7-6 and TRBJ2-2; TRBD2 matches at 10 bases. CDR3 size: 19 residues. With 5 bases clipped from V and 5 bases from J, the junction kept 17 bases outside the gene matches. CDR1 SGHVS and CDR2 FNYEAQ come from the germline V gene. CDR3 nucleotides: TGTGCCAGCAGCCTCCTCTGGGGAGCGGGAGGGCCTAGGACCGGGGAGCTGTTTTTT. It translates to CASSLLWGAGGPRTGELFF.

This chain uses TRBV7-9 with TRBJ2-2; 7 bases fit TRBD1. The CDR3 sequence is 12 residues long. CDR1 is SEHNR, CDR2 FQNEAQ, per germline (reference sequence). V gave up 10 bases and J gave up 6 bases; unmatched junction bases: 5. CDR3 in DNA: TGTGCCAACGACAGGGTTGCCGGGGAGCTGTTTTTT. It codes for CANDRVAGELFF. Full variable domain (rest looked up from reference TRBV7-9 and TRBJ2-2): DTGVSQNPRHKITKRGQNVTFRCDPISEHNRLYWYRQTLGQGPEFLTYFQNEAQLEKSRLLSDRFSAERPKGSFSTLEIQRTEQGDSAMYLCANDRVAGELFFGEGSRLTVL.

The sample holds many counts of this clonotype. V gene TRBV6-2 or TRBV6-3 combines with J gene TRBJ2-7; D may be TRBD1 (6 bases). The CDR3 spans 14 residues. The ends were cut back, 2 bases at V and 2 bases at J, with 10 bases in the middle. The germline V gene has CDR1 MNHEY and CDR2 SVGEGT. CDR3 DNA sequence: TGTGCCAGCAGTTACCCACAGGGCCCCTACGAGCAGTACTTC. Encoded protein: CASSYPQGPYEQYF.

This clonotype was recorded many times. The V and J genes are TRBV6-1 and TRBJ1-2; D is ambiguous. This CDR3 is 12 amino acids long. Germline CDR1 and CDR2: MNHNS and SASEGT. Trimming took off 8 bases at V and 4 bases at J, with 11 bases between the two ends. The CDR3 DNA is TGTGCCAGCTCAGATGTGGGCTATGGCTACACCTTC. The encoded protein is CASSDVGYGYTF.

This clonotype was seen repeatedly, ten times or more. This chain links TRBV27 with TRBJ2-7, with D possibly being TRBD1 (6 bases). V was pared by 5 bases and J by 2 bases, with 16 bases between. This CDR3 comprises 15 residues. CDR1 MNHEY and CDR2 SMNVEV come from the germline V gene (reference sequence). The DNA for the CDR3 is TGTGCCAGCAGTCTACGTGGGGGCGCCCCCTACGAGCAGTACTTC. Translated: CASSLRGGAPYEQYF.

This clonotype was detected a few times. The chain's CDR3 is CASSPGSIAKNIQYF. The CDR3 bases are TGCGCCAGCAGCCCAGGGTCGATAGCCAAAAACATTCAGTACTTC. The chain combines TRBV5-1 with TRBJ2-4, with a possible D match to TRBD1 (5 bases). Trimming stripped 4 bases from V and 0 bases from J, with 11 bases between. Germline V gives CDR1 SGHRS, CDR2 YFSETQ. CDR3 length: 15 amino acids.

With respect to this clonotype: This may be a read error, as it is one base from a much larger clone. The chain is built from TRBV20-1 and TRBJ1-1; 9 nucleotides match TRBD1. The CDR3 sequence is 13 residues long. The V segment lost 2 bases and the J segment 3 bases; nucleotides outside the gene matches: 1. CDR1 and CDR2 from the germline V gene are DFQATT and SNEGSKA (reference sequence). CDR3: CSARRTGDTEAFF. For the CDR3, the DNA is TGCAGTGCTAGAAGGACAGGGGACACTGAAGCTTTCTTT.

This clonotype was recorded at least ten times. The CDR3 spells CASSLDREVSYEQYF. CDR3 bases: TGTGCCAGCAGTTTGGACAGGGAAGTATCCTACGAGCAGTACTTC. The genes are TRBV7-2 and TRBJ2-7; 8 positions match TRBD1. V lost 6 bases and J lost 1; bases outside the gene matches: 8. Germline V gene lookup returns CDR1 SGHTA and CDR2 FQGNSA. The CDR3 loop spans 15 amino acids. The full variable domain, in which reference TRBV7-2 and TRBJ2-7 provide the parts outside the CDR3, is GAGVSQSPSNKVTEKGKDVELRCDPISGHTALYWYRQSLGQGLEFLIYFQGNSAPDKSGLPSDRFSAERTGGSVSTLTIQRTQQEDSAVYLCASSLDREVSYEQYFGPGTRLTVT.

This rearrangement joins TRBV29-1 to TRBJ2-7, with 10 bases that match TRBD2. The germline gives CDR1 SQVTM, CDR2 ANQGSEA. After removal of 2 bases from V and 0 bases from J, the junction contained 4 bases not matched to a gene. The CDR3 runs 15 residues. In DNA form, the CDR3 reads TGCAGCGTTGAACTAGCGGGAGCTCCCTCCTACGAGCAGTACTTC. It codes for CSVELAGAPSYEQYF.

This clonotype was seen only a few times. The chain has TRBV3-1 and TRBJ2-1; TRBD2 aligns across 8 bases. Germline CDR1 and CDR2: LGHDT and YNNKEL (reference sequence). J was trimmed by 4 bases and V by 5 bases; bases with no gene match: 7. The CDR3 spans 15 residues. CDR3 amino acids: CASSSGGGRYNEQFF. In nucleotides, the CDR3 is TGTGCCAGCAGCTCCGGGGGGGGGCGGTACAATGAGCAGTTCTTC.

This chain joins TRBV19 and TRBJ2-7; D uncertain. In germline, CDR1 is LNHDA, CDR2 SQIVND (reference sequence). The V and J ends lost 3 bases and 2 bases respectively, with 14 bases between them. The CDR3 covers 15 residues. CDR3 sequence: CASSISLRMTYEQYF. The CDR3 DNA follows: TGTGCCAGTAGTATCTCGTTAAGGATGACCTACGAGCAGTACTTC.